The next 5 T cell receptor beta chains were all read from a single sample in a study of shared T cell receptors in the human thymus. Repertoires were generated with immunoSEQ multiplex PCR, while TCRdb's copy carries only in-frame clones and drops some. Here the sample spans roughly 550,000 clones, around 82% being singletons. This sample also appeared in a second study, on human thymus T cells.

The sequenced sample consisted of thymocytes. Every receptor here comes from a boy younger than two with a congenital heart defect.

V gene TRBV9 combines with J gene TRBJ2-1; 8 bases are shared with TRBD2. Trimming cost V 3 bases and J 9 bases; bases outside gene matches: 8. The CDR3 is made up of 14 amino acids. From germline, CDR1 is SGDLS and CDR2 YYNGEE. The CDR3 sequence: CASSDGTRGGEQFF. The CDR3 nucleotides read TGTGCCAGCAGCGACGGGACTAGAGGGGGTGAGCAGTTCTTC.

CDR3 residues: CARHINSYEQYF. CDR3 coding DNA: TGTGCCAGGCACATCAACTCCTACGAGCAGTACTTC. The J gene is TRBJ2-7, the V gene TRBV19; D remains ambiguous. The V and J ends lost 9 bases and 0 bases respectively, with 9 bases between them. CDR1 LNHDA and CDR2 SQIVND come from the germline V gene (reference sequence). This CDR3 spans 12 amino acids.

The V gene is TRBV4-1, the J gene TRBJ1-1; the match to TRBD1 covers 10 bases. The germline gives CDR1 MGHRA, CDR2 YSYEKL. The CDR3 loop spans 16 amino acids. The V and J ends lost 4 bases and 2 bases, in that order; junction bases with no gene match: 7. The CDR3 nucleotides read TGCGCCAGCAGCCCTCTGGGGGACAGGGGCAACACTGAAGCTTTCTTT. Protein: CASSPLGDRGNTEAFF.

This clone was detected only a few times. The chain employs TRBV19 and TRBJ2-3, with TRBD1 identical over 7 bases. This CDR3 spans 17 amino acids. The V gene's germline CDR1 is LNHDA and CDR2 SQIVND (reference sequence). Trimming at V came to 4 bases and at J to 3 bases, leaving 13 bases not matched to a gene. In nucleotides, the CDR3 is TGTGCCAGTAGTAGGGGGCCGACAGGGAGTCCGACAGATACGCAGTATTTT. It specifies CASSRGPTGSPTDTQYF.

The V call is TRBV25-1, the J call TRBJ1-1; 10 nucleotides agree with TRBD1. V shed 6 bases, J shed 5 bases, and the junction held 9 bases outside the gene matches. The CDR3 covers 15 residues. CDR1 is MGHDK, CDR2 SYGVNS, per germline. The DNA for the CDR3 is TGTGCCAGCAGACCTGGAGGACAGGGGGGAACTGAAGCTTTCTTT. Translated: CASRPGGQGGTEAFF.